A selection of T cell receptor beta chains follows, all from one sample in a study of blood T cells in healthy people across ages. TCRdb processed the 5' RACE reads anew with MiXCR; each CDR3 protein has one entry. This table holds roughly 930,000 distinct CDR3 sequences, 45% to 50% found once. Sequenced material: blood. The receptor source for this set is a young man in good health. CDR3s include the opening cysteine and the closing phenylalanine or tryptophan. A D gene is named only where the DNA matches it firmly. The size field is filled for only some rows; it gives once, few, many or a size class.

d_call | clone_size | j_call | v_call | cdr3_aa | cdr3_nt
. | few | TRBJ2-7 | TRBV15 | CATSRDEGHYEQYF | TGTGCCACCAGCAGAGATGAGGGGCACTACGAGCAGTACTTC
. | . | TRBJ1-5 | TRBV12-3/TRBV12-4 | CASTSGDQPQHF | TGTGCCAGCACCTCCGGGGATCAGCCTCAGCATTTT
TRBD1 | . | TRBJ2-3 | TRBV7-9 | CASSLLGTGGPRDTQYF | TGTGCCAGCAGCTTACTCGGGACAGGGGGACCTCGGGATACGCAGTATTTT
. | . | TRBJ2-4 | TRBV29-1 | CSYWRENIQYF | TGCAGCTATTGGAGAGAGAACATTCAGTACTTC
. | . | TRBJ2-1 | TRBV20-1 | CSATPGNEQFF | TGCAGTGCGACACCGGGGAATGAGCAGTTCTTC
. | . | TRBJ2-7 | TRBV7-2 | CASRGTNYEQYF | TGTGCCAGCAGGGGAACGAACTACGAGCAGTACTTC
. | . | TRBJ2-7 | TRBV29-1 | CSVRTGLTYEQYF | TGCAGCGTTCGAACGGGACTTACCTACGAGCAGTACTTC
. | . | TRBJ2-3 | TRBV5-6 | CASSRKSGGLGTDTQYF | TGTGCCAGCAGCCGGAAGTCCGGGGGCTTAGGGACAGATACGCAGTATTTT
TRBD2 | . | TRBJ2-4 | TRBV30 | CAWDAGGQNIQYF | TGTGCCTGGGACGCGGGGGGGCAAAACATTCAGTACTTC
. | . | TRBJ1-5 | TRBV28 | CASTKTVSNQPQHF | TGTGCCAGCACCAAGACAGTCTCCAATCAGCCCCAGCATTTT
TRBD2 | . | TRBJ2-1 | TRBV11-2 | CASSLDQRLAGGDYNEQFF | TGTGCCAGCAGCTTAGATCAAAGGCTAGCGGGGGGGGACTACAATGAGCAGTTCTTC
. | few | TRBJ2-3 | TRBV28 | CASSAGTRTSTDTQYF | TGTGCCAGCAGTGCGGGGACTCGAACTAGCACAGATACGCAGTATTTT
TRBD2 | . | TRBJ2-1 | TRBV2 | CASRELAGGPKSYNEQFF | TGTGCCAGCAGGGAACTAGCGGGGGGGCCTAAATCCTACAATGAGCAGTTCTTC
. | many | TRBJ2-5 | TRBV5-8 | CASSLRLEETQYF | TGTGCCAGCAGCTTGCGACTAGAAGAGACCCAGTACTTC
. | . | TRBJ2-7 | TRBV9 | CASSVGREYNEQYF | TGTGCCAGCAGCGTAGGGCGGGAATACAATGAGCAGTACTTC
. | many | TRBJ2-4 | TRBV7-2 | CASSVALAKNIQYF | TGTGCCAGCAGCGTAGCCCTAGCCAAAAACATTCAGTACTTC
TRBD1 | . | TRBJ1-6 | TRBV12-3/TRBV12-4 | CASSLTGGGMRSPLHF | TGTGCCAGCAGCCTAACAGGGGGCGGAATGCGTTCACCCCTTCACTTT
. | . | TRBJ2-1 | TRBV29-1 | CSVERRRLDNVQFF | TGCAGCGTTGAACGCCGGCGTCTCGACAATGTGCAGTTCTTC
TRBD1 | . | TRBJ2-1 | TRBV7-2 | CASSLRTGVNDNEQFF | TGTGCCAGCAGCTTACGGACAGGGGTTAACGACAATGAGCAGTTCTTC
TRBD1 | . | TRBJ2-7 | TRBV4-3 | CASSQDSTGGDEQYF | TGCGCCAGCAGCCAAGATTCAACAGGGGGCGACGAGCAGTACTTC
. | few | TRBJ2-7 | TRBV27 | CASSLWGVEQYF | TGTGCCAGCAGTTTATGGGGGGTTGAGCAGTACTTC
. | few | TRBJ2-5 | TRBV7-9 | CASSLGTGTGETQYF | TGTGCCAGCAGCTTAGGGACCGGCACAGGAGAGACCCAGTACTTC
TRBD1 | once | TRBJ1-5 | TRBV10-3 | CAISQSGQGTTQPQHF | TGTGCCATCAGTCAATCAGGACAGGGGACAACTCAGCCCCAGCATTTT
TRBD1 | many | TRBJ2-7 | TRBV28 | CASREGQVYEQYF | TGTGCCAGCCGAGAGGGACAGGTCTACGAGCAGTACTTC
. | many | TRBJ2-3 | TRBV12-3/TRBV12-4 | CASSLAAFTDTQYF | TGTGCCAGCAGTTTAGCGGCCTTCACAGATACGCAGTATTTT
. | . | TRBJ2-5 | TRBV10-3 | CASQPTDRLEETQYF | TGTGCCTCACAGCCGACCGACAGATTGGAAGAGACCCAGTACTTC
TRBD1 | few | TRBJ1-2 | TRBV27 | CASSFGTGFGYTF | TGTGCCAGCAGTTTCGGGACAGGGTTCGGCTACACCTTC
TRBD2 | . | TRBJ2-7 | TRBV9 | CASSIAGSYEQYF | TGTGCCAGCAGCATAGCGGGCTCCTACGAGCAGTACTTC
. | . | TRBJ2-7 | TRBV20-1 | CSANLGGSSYEQYF | TGCAGTGCCAACTTGGGTGGGAGCTCCTACGAGCAGTACTTC
TRBD2 | . | TRBJ2-3 | TRBV4-3 | CASSQDALSRGGGTDTQYF | TGCGCCAGCAGCCAAGACGCCTTGTCCCGCGGGGGGGGAACAGATACGCAGTATTTT
TRBD1 | . | TRBJ2-4 | TRBV12-3/TRBV12-4 | CASSSRQGPLNIQYF | TGTGCCAGCAGCTCCCGACAGGGGCCACTAAACATTCAGTACTTC
TRBD2 | many | TRBJ2-3 | TRBV7-6 | CASSLVGGGAVRTDTQYF | TGTGCCAGCAGCTTAGTTGGCGGGGGGGCAGTTCGCACAGATACGCAGTATTTT
. | few | TRBJ2-3 | TRBV7-9 | CASSSQTPRTDTQYF | TGTGCCAGCAGCTCCCAGACACCGCGCACAGATACGCAGTATTTT
. | . | TRBJ2-1 | TRBV12-5 | CASLEAASSYNEQFF | TGTGCTAGTCTCGAGGCCGCGAGCTCCTACAATGAGCAGTTCTTC
. | . | TRBJ2-7 | TRBV30 | CTGSSYNEQYF | TGTACGGGGAGCTCCTACAATGAGCAGTACTTC
TRBD1 | . | TRBJ2-5 | TRBV6-5 | CASRPTGQGRQETQYF | TGTGCCAGCAGACCAACTGGACAGGGTCGCCAAGAGACCCAGTACTTC
. | . | TRBJ2-3 | TRBV12-3/TRBV12-4 | CASSLDWNPTDTQYF | TGTGCCAGCAGTCTGGACTGGAACCCCACAGATACGCAGTATTTT
. | many | TRBJ2-3 | TRBV9 | CASSATLDSTDTQYF | TGTGCCAGCAGCGCAACACTAGATAGCACAGATACGCAGTATTTT
. | . | TRBJ2-1 | TRBV11-3 | CASSLGGPTTEQFF | TGTGCCAGCAGCTTAGGGGGCCCAACCACTGAGCAGTTCTTC
TRBD2 | . | TRBJ2-5 | TRBV7-9 | CASSLYGTSGRKYQETQYF | TGTGCCAGCAGCTTATACGGGACTAGCGGCAGAAAGTACCAAGAGACCCAGTACTTC
. | . | TRBJ2-1 | TRBV4-1 | CASSPTGTPDKEQFF | TGCGCCAGCAGCCCCACCGGGACGCCCGACAAGGAGCAGTTCTTC
. | few | TRBJ1-5 | TRBV30 | CAWSRTVSNQPQHF | TGTGCCTGGAGTCGAACAGTTAGCAATCAGCCCCAGCATTTT
TRBD2 | . | TRBJ2-1 | TRBV10-3 | CAMSGWGLAEIDNEQFF | TGTGCCATGAGCGGGTGGGGACTAGCGGAGATAGACAATGAGCAGTTCTTC
TRBD1 | once | TRBJ1-2 | TRBV28 | CATGTGNRYGYTF | TGTGCCACAGGGACAGGGAATCGGTATGGCTACACCTTC
. | . | TRBJ1-5 | TRBV12-3/TRBV12-4 | CASTPSGGVRPQHF | TGTGCCAGCACCCCCAGTGGGGGGGTGAGGCCCCAGCATTTT
. | few | TRBJ2-7 | TRBV28 | CASSLSGVLSYEQYF | TGTGCCAGCAGTTTATCAGGAGTTCTCTCCTACGAGCAGTACTTC
. | once | TRBJ2-2 | TRBV12-3/TRBV12-4 | CASRFAAGVTGELFF | TGTGCCAGCAGGTTCGCGGCAGGGGTCACCGGGGAGCTGTTTTTT
. | . | TRBJ1-5 | TRBV4-1 | CASSQGERTVTTNQPQHF | TGCGCCAGCAGCCAAGGGGAGAGGACGGTTACTACCAATCAGCCCCAGCATTTT
. | . | TRBJ2-1 | TRBV18 | CASSLGTECEQFF | TGTGCCAGCTCCCTCGGGACGGAGTGTGAGCAGTTCTTC
. | . | TRBJ1-5 | TRBV5-6 | CASSLVDSNQPQHF | TGTGCCAGCAGCTTGGTGGACAGCAATCAGCCCCAGCATTTT
TRBD2 | few | TRBJ2-7 | TRBV6-5 | CASSPGASGVYEQYF | TGTGCCAGCAGTCCCGGGGCTAGCGGGGTATACGAGCAGTACTTC
. | . | TRBJ1-2 | TRBV6-5 | CASSYSTGYYGYTF | TGTGCCAGCAGTTACTCGACCGGGTACTATGGCTACACCTTC
. | few | TRBJ2-1 | TRBV13 | CASSLAPPRQNNEQFF | TGTGCCAGCAGCTTAGCCCCGCCCAGGCAAAACAATGAGCAGTTCTTC